The 29 T cell receptor beta chains in this list originate from one sample, sequenced in a study of CD8 T cells in ankylosing spondylitis. In TCRdb, the 5' RACE reads were re-called with MiXCR into one record per CDR3 protein. The sample consists of a few hundred thousand distinct CDR3 sequences, more than 20% of them appearing once. The sample taken for sequencing was blood, either unsorted or a sorted T cell fraction (not recorded which). Source of these receptors: a male donor with ankylosing spondylitis or in good health (not recorded which).

The sample holds a few counts of this clonotype. J is TRBJ1-5 and V is TRBV6-1; possible D gene TRBD1, 5 bases. Trimming took 1 base from V and 1 from J, leaving 8 bases between them. CDR1 and CDR2 (germline): MNHNS, SASEGT. The CDR3 length is 15 residues. DNA for the CDR3: TGTGCCAGCAGTGAAGAACCAGGGAGCAATCAGCCCCAGCATTTT. Its translation is CASSEEPGSNQPQHF.

This chain links TRBV5-1 with TRBJ2-5; the D gene is possibly TRBD2 (6 bases). Germline values: CDR1 SGHRS, CDR2 YFSETQ. V was shortened by 0 bases and J by 3 bases, with 21 bases between the two germline ends. This CDR3 contains 18 residues. The CDR3 DNA reads TGCGCCAGCAGCTTGGGTCCGTTGGCGGGGACCTTGAAAGAGACCCAGTACTTC. Residues: CASSLGPLAGTLKETQYF.

The chain combines TRBV28 with TRBJ2-1; 9 bases agree with TRBD2. Trimming took 2 bases from V and 10 from J; bases not matched to a gene: 12. The germline CDR1 and CDR2 sequences are MDHEN and SYDVKM. This CDR3 has 16 amino acids. The CDR3 DNA reads as TGTGCCAGCAGTTTAGATCGGCTAGCGGGACTTGGGGAGCAGTTCTTC. Translating it yields CASSLDRLAGLGEQFF. Using reference TRBV28 and TRBJ2-1 for the parts outside the CDR3, the full variable domain is DVKVTQSSRYLVKRTGEKVFLECVQDMDHENMFWYRQDPGLGLRLIYFSYDVKMKEKGDIPEGYSVSREKKERFSLILESASTNQTSMYLCASSLDRLAGLGEQFFGPGTRLTVL.

The J gene is TRBJ2-7, the V gene TRBV7-9; D might be TRBD1 (7 bases). The V gene lost 5 bases and the J gene lost 4 bases, with 15 bases spanning the gap. The germline V gene encodes CDR1 SEHNR and CDR2 FQNEAQ (reference sequence). CDR3 length equals 14 residues. CDR3 DNA sequence: TGTGCCAGCAGCAACCGACAGGGACTGTACGAGCAGTACTTC. It encodes CASSNRQGLYEQYF.

The V and J genes are TRBV14 and TRBJ1-2; 7 bases map to TRBD1. Trimming took 4 bases from V and 1 from J; bases not matched to a gene: 6. CDR3 size: 15 residues. Looked up from germline, CDR1 is SGHDN and CDR2 is FVKESK. The CDR3, as DNA: TGTGCCAGCAGCCCACCGCGACAGGGTAACTATGGCTACACCTTC. Encoded protein: CASSPPRQGNYGYTF. The complete variable domain, with remaining parts taken from reference TRBV14 and TRBJ1-2, reads EAGVTQFPSHSVIEKGQTVTLRCDPISGHDNLYWYRRVMGKEIKFLLHFVKESKQDESGMPNNRFLAERTGGTYSTLKVQPAELEDSGVYFCASSPPRQGNYGYTFGSGTRLTVV.

This clonotype was seen more than once but under ten times. The chain couples TRBV3-1 to TRBJ2-7; D possibly corresponds to TRBD2 (5 bases). V was shortened by 0 bases and J by 5 bases, with 14 bases between the two germline ends. The CDR3 is made up of 15 amino acids. In germline, CDR1 is LGHDT, CDR2 YNNKEL (reference sequence). The CDR3 reads CASSQDRGSSNEQYF. In DNA, the CDR3 is TGTGCCAGCAGCCAAGATCGGGGTAGTAGCAACGAGCAGTACTTC.

The chain carries TRBV11-2 and TRBJ2-7; D is unresolved. The CDR3 consists of 11 residues. Trimming cost V 5 bases and J 6 bases, with 8 bases left between them. CDR1 is SGHAT, CDR2 FQNNGV, per germline. Written as DNA, the CDR3 is TGTGCCAGCAGCCCCGGCTTCGAGCAGTACTTC. It translates to CASSPGFEQYF.

The chain couples TRBV29-1 to TRBJ2-1; D gene ambiguous. The CDR3 spans 13 residues. Trimming removed 3 bases from V and 1 base from J, with 7 bases in between. Germline assignment: CDR1 SQVTM and CDR2 ANQGSEA. The CDR3 DNA follows: TGCAGCGTTGAGGGGTGGTCCTACAATGAGCAGTTCTTC. Translated: CSVEGWSYNEQFF.

This clonotype has more than one count but fewer than ten. The rearrangement uses TRBV25-1 and TRBJ2-7, with 8 bases lining up with TRBD1. V lost 4 bases to trimming and J lost 7 bases; unmatched junction nucleotides: 3. CDR1 is MGHDK and CDR2 is SYGVNS in the germline V gene. This CDR3 spans 12 amino acids. The CDR3 region is CASSGTGREQYF. In nucleotides, the CDR3 is TGTGCCAGCAGTGGGACAGGGCGGGAGCAGTACTTC.

The sample holds many counts of this clonotype. The chain is built from TRBV27 and TRBJ2-3; D possibly corresponds to TRBD1 (5 bases). This CDR3 has 16 residues. Germline V gene lookup returns CDR1 MNHEY and CDR2 SMNVEV (reference sequence). V was clipped by 3 bases and J by 1 base, with 14 bases between them. CDR3 sequence (DNA): TGTGCCAGCAGTTTGCTTACTGGGGCAGGCACAGATACGCAGTATTTT. Protein product: CASSLLTGAGTDTQYF.

The chain recombines TRBV29-1 with TRBJ2-5, with 9 bases fitting TRBD1. CDR1 is SQVTM, CDR2 ANQGSEA, per germline. V was pared by 4 bases and J by 2 bases, with 8 bases of the junction left unmatched. The CDR3 spans 15 residues. CDR3 nucleotides: TGCAGCGTTGCGGGACAGGGCCATTTTCAAGAGACCCAGTACTTC. Translated, it gives CSVAGQGHFQETQYF.

In its sample, this clonotype was seen a few times. The chain couples TRBV4-1 to TRBJ1-1, with 7 bases that match TRBD1. The CDR3 has 17 amino acids. Germline CDR1 MGHRA, CDR2 YSYEKL. The V and J ends lost 1 base and 0 bases, in that order; junction bases with no gene match: 8. Written as DNA, the CDR3 is TGCGCCAGCAGCCAAGGGGACAGATCAGATCTGAACACTGAAGCTTTCTTT. Translating gives CASSQGDRSDLNTEAFF.

This clonotype was detected a few times. V gene TRBV10-3 combines with J gene TRBJ1-2, with a tentative D call TRBD1 (5 bases). Trimming cost V 4 bases and J 4 bases, with 10 bases left between them. Germline V gene data show CDR1 as ENHRY and CDR2 as SYGVKD. The CDR3 runs 13 residues. CDR3 DNA: TGTGCCATCAGTGTTGGGACGGCCTATGGCTACACCTTC. It encodes CAISVGTAYGYTF.

The genes are TRBV28 and TRBJ2-2; TRBD1 matches 9 bases. J was trimmed by 3 bases and V by 6 bases; bases with no gene match: 5. Germline values: CDR1 MDHEN, CDR2 SYDVKM. The CDR3 consists of 15 residues. CDR3 residues: CASSLGQGDTGELFF. The CDR3, as DNA: TGTGCCAGCAGCCTGGGACAGGGAGACACCGGGGAGCTGTTTTTT.

This clonotype was detected a few times. The V and J genes are TRBV7-3 and TRBJ2-7; D is ambiguous. The length of the CDR3 is 13 residues. The germline CDR1 and CDR2 sequences are SGHTA and FQGTGA. The V gene lost 3 bases and the J gene lost 6 bases, with 12 bases spanning the gap. CDR3 loop: CASSFTSSGEQYF. DNA for the CDR3: TGTGCCAGCAGCTTTACGTCGAGTGGCGAGCAGTACTTC. Using reference TRBV7-3 and TRBJ2-7 for the parts outside the CDR3, the full variable domain is GAGVSQTPSNKVTEKGKYVELRCDPISGHTALYWYRQSLGQGPEFLIYFQGTGAADDSGLPNDRFFAVRPEGSVSTLKIQRTERGDSAVYLCASSFTSSGEQYFGPGTRLTVT.

V gene TRBV12-3 or TRBV12-4 combines with J gene TRBJ1-6; tentative D call: TRBD1 (5 bases). Trimming left V 3 bases short and J 3 bases short, with 9 bases between. The CDR3 has 15 amino acids. The chain's CDR3 is CASSLGEYYNSPLHF. As DNA, the CDR3 is TGTGCCAGCAGTTTGGGGGAATACTATAATTCACCCCTCCACTTT.

This clonotype showed up just a few times. The genes are TRBV7-9 and TRBJ2-2; unclear D gene. The CDR3 sequence is 15 residues long. Trimming removed 1 base from V and 4 bases from J, with 10 bases in between. Per the germline V gene, CDR1 is SEHNR and CDR2 is FQNEAQ (reference sequence). The CDR3 DNA sequence: TGTGCCAGCAGCTTAGTGGGCCAAAGCACCGGGGAGCTGTTTTTT. Residues: CASSLVGQSTGELFF. The full variable domain, with the rest looked up from reference TRBV7-9 and TRBJ2-2, is DTGVSQNPRHKITKRGQNVTFRCDPISEHNRLYWYRQTLGQGPEFLTYFQNEAQLEKSRLLSDRFSAERPKGSFSTLEIQRTEQGDSAMYLCASSLVGQSTGELFFGEGSRLTVL.

This clonotype has more than one count but fewer than ten. The rearrangement links TRBV29-1 to TRBJ2-1; D is perhaps TRBD2 (5 bases). The CDR3 runs to 14 residues. The V and J ends lost 2 bases and 2 bases respectively, with 10 bases between them. Germline V gene sequence: CDR1 SQVTM, CDR2 ANQGSEA. The CDR3 DNA is TGCAGCGTTGAAAGCGGTACCCCCTACAATGAGCAGTTCTTC. This sequence encodes CSVESGTPYNEQFF.

This chain links TRBV4-2 with TRBJ2-1, with D maybe TRBD2 (7 bases). Germline V gene lookup returns CDR1 LGHNA and CDR2 YNFKEQ. Trimming shortened V by 4 bases and J by 7 bases, and 17 bases separated the two germline ends. The CDR3 runs 15 residues. The CDR3 coding sequence is TGTGCCAGCAGCCTGGAGGCGGGGGCCGGGAATGAGCAGTTCTTC. Its protein product is CASSLEAGAGNEQFF.

This sequence joins TRBV7-9 and TRBJ2-5, with D uncertain. The CDR3 totals 15 residues. V lost 3 bases and J 5 bases, leaving 16 bases between the germline ends. CDR1 is SEHNR and CDR2 is FQNEAQ in the germline V gene (reference sequence). The CDR3: CASSFPVPGRETQYF. The CDR3 DNA follows: TGTGCCAGCAGCTTCCCGGTCCCAGGAAGGGAGACCCAGTACTTC. The whole variable domain, filled in from reference TRBV7-9 and TRBJ2-5, reads DTGVSQNPRHKITKRGQNVTFRCDPISEHNRLYWYRQTLGQGPEFLTYFQNEAQLEKSRLLSDRFSAERPKGSFSTLEIQRTEQGDSAMYLCASSFPVPGRETQYFGPGTRLLVL.

The rearrangement uses TRBV12-3 or TRBV12-4 and TRBJ1-4; D remains ambiguous. Trimming removed 0 bases at V and 8 bases at J, with 10 bases between. The CDR3 is made up of 14 amino acids. The CDR3 reads CASSLAGFGEKLFF. The CDR3 DNA is TGTGCCAGCAGTTTAGCAGGGTTTGGAGAAAAACTGTTTTTT.

This chain links TRBV12-3 or TRBV12-4 with TRBJ2-1; D ambiguous. V shed 3 bases and J shed 9 bases, with 9 bases lying between them. The CDR3 runs to 12 residues. The CDR3 DNA reads as TGTGCCAGCAGTTTTTCAGCAGCTGAGCAGTTCTTC. Translation gives CASSFSAAEQFF.

The genes are TRBV7-2 and TRBJ2-2, with D possibly matching TRBD2 (5 bases). V dropped 7 bases and J dropped 7 bases, with 7 bases sitting between them. Germline lookup yields CDR1 SGHTA and CDR2 FQGNSA. The CDR3 length is 11 residues. The CDR3, as DNA: TGTGCCAGCACCCGGGGCGGGGAGCTGTTTTTT. Protein: CASTRGGELFF.

The chain combines TRBV20-1 with TRBJ2-2; no firm D call. CDR1 DFQATT and CDR2 SNEGSKA come from the germline V gene (reference sequence). V lost 6 bases and J 5 bases, leaving 10 bases between the germline ends. This CDR3 has 12 amino acids. The CDR3, as DNA: TGCAGTGCGCCTAGTTTTACCGGGGAGCTGTTTTTT. It is translated as CSAPSFTGELFF.

The V and J genes are TRBV9 and TRBJ2-1; TRBD2 aligns across 11 bases. Germline V gene sequence: CDR1 SGDLS, CDR2 YYNGEE. This CDR3 region has 18 residues. The V gene end was trimmed by 0 bases and the J gene end by 4 bases; junction bases not matched to a gene: 9. The CDR3 loop reads CASSVGTASGGLYNEQFF. The CDR3 DNA sequence: TGTGCCAGCAGCGTAGGCACGGCTAGCGGGGGGCTGTACAATGAGCAGTTCTTC.

The table lists this clonotype with a count of one. The chain has TRBV27 and TRBJ2-1, with 12 nucleotides matching TRBD2. The V segment lost 4 bases and the J segment 8 bases; nucleotides outside the gene matches: 6. This CDR3 region has 15 residues. Germline values: CDR1 MNHEY, CDR2 SMNVEV (reference sequence). The CDR3 coding sequence is TGTGCCAGCAGTTGGACTAGCGGGGTGGCGGATGAGCAGTTCTTC. This sequence encodes CASSWTSGVADEQFF.

The chain joins TRBV4-1 to TRBJ2-3; 7 nucleotides line up with TRBD1. CDR1 MGHRA and CDR2 YSYEKL come from the germline V gene. The CDR3 consists of 16 residues. With 3 bases clipped from V and 0 bases from J, the junction kept 6 bases outside the gene matches. CDR3 protein: CASSHPRDSSTDTQYF. The CDR3 region has the DNA TGCGCCAGCAGCCACCCGAGGGACAGCAGCACAGATACGCAGTATTTT.

The V call is TRBV29-1, the J call TRBJ2-3; TRBD1 aligns across 7 bases. The CDR3 extends over 14 amino acids. The V and J ends lost 6 bases and 0 bases, in that order; junction bases with no gene match: 6. Looked up from germline, CDR1 is SQVTM and CDR2 is ANQGSEA. CDR3 in amino acids: CSVTGTESTDTQYF. In DNA form, the CDR3 reads TGCAGCGTGACCGGGACAGAGAGCACAGATACGCAGTATTTT.

V is TRBV2 and J is TRBJ1-6, with TRBD1 matching over 9 bases. Germline V gives CDR1 SNHLY, CDR2 FYNNEI. The CDR3 contains 14 residues. The V and J ends lost 6 bases and 8 bases, in that order; junction bases with no gene match: 5. The CDR3 DNA sequence: TGTGCCAGCAGCTCGGGACAGGGACATTCACCCCTCCACTTT. This codes for CASSSGQGHSPLHF.